This T cell receptor (beta chain) was sequenced in a study of PD-1 blockade in classical Hodgkin lymphoma (TCRdb year 2020). Notes on the research overall: Nivolumab dosing was 3 mg/kg intravenously every 2 weeks, continuing until either disease progression or unacceptable toxicity. The study used CyTOF and TCR beta sequencing to define a peripheral blood immune signature of response to PD-1 blockade in classical Hodgkin lymphoma. General conclusions and limits of the study: Trial patients with a complete response had baseline diversity similar to that of newly diagnosed patients, while partial responders and progressors had significantly lower diversity. The study covered only a single clinical trial cohort, and the causes of the repertoire differences, possibly disease activity or prior therapy, were still not defined. Baseline TCR diversity was reported as lower in newly diagnosed patients than in healthy donors, and lower still in relapsed/refractory patients. Lower diversity was seen in patients whose nivolumab began less than 1 year after ASCT, and these patients were left out of later analyses so that immune reconstitution would not confound the results. CD4+ but not CD8+ TCR diversity rose significantly by C4D1 (p=0.0027 vs p=0.16), most apparent in complete responders (p=0.02).

Per the publication, the time point label means: cycle 2 day 1 (C2D1) of nivolumab. All trial patients had relapsed after autologous stem cell transplantation, with cohorts A, B and C differing in prior brentuximab vedotin exposure. A total of 50 to 70 patients with relapsed/refractory classical Hodgkin lymphoma made up the trial cohort, and each patient's best overall response was complete response, partial response or progressive disease. Trial patients were treated with single-agent nivolumab in the multi-cohort phase II CheckMate 205 trial. An independent review committee assessed best overall response by applying the 2007 International Working Group response criteria. Trial PBMCs were obtained immediately prior to nivolumab initiation (C1D1) and on therapy at cycle 2 day 1 and cycle 4 day 1. Peripheral blood was collected in 8 mL Vacutainer Cell Preparation Tubes, from which PBMCs were isolated by centrifugation and then cryopreserved.

A word on this clone: Its antigen has not been determined. Base quality data are lacking; no much larger clone is found one base away.

Genomic DNA was extracted with the Qiagen DNeasy kit from unsorted PBMCs and from negatively selected CD4+ and CD8+ fractions. TCR beta CDR3 regions were subjected to amplification by immunoSEQ multiplex PCR with primers that anneal to V and J segments. Amplification bias was minimized using a synthetic immune receptor repertoire, and residual bias was removed computationally after sequencing. From the authors' description of their analysis: Repertoire diversity was quantified as the Shannon entropy index using custom Python scripts. Unsorted, CD4+ and CD8+ repertoires were examined separately, except in combined analyses, for which CD4+ and CD8+ sequences were merged in silico. A clone counted as expanded when the clone's frequency after treatment rose at least 2-fold relative to C1D1, and clones undetected at baseline were given a pseudocount of 0.5. Singleton clones were defined as clones with 0 or 1 copy at C1D1, and non-singleton clones were defined as clones with 2 or more copies. Clones expanded in unsorted samples were labelled as CD4+, CD8+ or unknown by matching protein sequences in sorted samples from the same patient. Wilcoxon tests were applied to paired samples to test diversity changes from C1D1 to C4D1. TCRdb carries this immuneACCESS record with in-frame sequences only. Its versions omit some clonotypes, under half of them owing to an unresolved V gene in the studies checked, with the rest unexplained. The V and J calls and clone size were taken over from that table, and D and trimming were inferred from the DNA. Counted in this sample were tens of thousands of clones; about 78% of them appeared once. The ten largest make up over 20% of the sample.

This clonotype was sampled from a human donor with classical Hodgkin lymphoma. Source: peripheral blood mononuclear cells (PBMCs), taken before the second cycle of nivolumab.

The CDR3: CSGRDGMNTEAFF. At the DNA level, the sequence is TGCAGCGGCCGGGACGGTATGAACACTGAAGCTTTCTTT. Recombination connected TRBV29-1 to TRBJ1-1, and perhaps TRBD1 as D gene, on 5 matching bases. There are 13 amino acids in the CDR3, from cysteine to phenylalanine inclusive. Only the CDR3 DNA stays, 39 bases, in frame from base 1. The germline V gene sets CDR1 to SQVTM and CDR2 to ANQGSEA. V and J are truncated by 7 bases and 0 bases respectively, leaving an intervening sequence of 12 bases.